This is a list of T cell receptor beta chains from one sample in a study of control samples from healthy donors and cancer patients. Some clones are missing from TCRdb's copy, which holds only in-frame ones; the method was immunoSEQ multiplex PCR. The profile shows roughly 64,000 clones, approximately 90% of them singletons. The sequenced sample was PBMCs. These receptor sequences come from a woman between 45 and 60 years old with colorectal cancer. Each CDR3 is given with its conserved first and last residue. A D gene is named only where the DNA matches it firmly. Expanded clones get a size class; other rows say once, few or many, or leave the size out.

abundance	j_gene	v_gene	len	d_gene	CDR3nt	CDR3aa
NA	TRBJ1-1	TRBV28	14	TRBD1	TGTGCCAGCACCTTTTGGACAGGGCGGGCTGAAGCTTTCTTT	CASTFWTGRAEAFF
few	TRBJ2-5	TRBV28	16	NA	TGTGCCAGCAGTGGACAACGCGCAGGGCTGGGGGAGACCCAGTACTTC	CASSGQRAGLGETQYF
NA	TRBJ2-5	TRBV2	15	NA	TGTGCCAGCAGCTTTGGGACATTGGATAGGGAGACCCAGTACTTC	CASSFGTLDRETQYF
once	TRBJ1-6	TRBV6-1	15	TRBD1	TGTGCCAGCAGTGAAGTAAGGACAGGGAACTCACCCCTCCACTTT	CASSEVRTGNSPLHF
NA	TRBJ2-3	TRBV7-9	14	NA	TGTGCCAGCAGCCTAGGCGCTAACACAGATACGCAGTATTTT	CASSLGANTDTQYF
NA	TRBJ2-4	TRBV15	20	TRBD2	TGTGCCACCGGGGGGGCAGCTCGGCTAGCGGGAGTTGTTGGCAAAAACATTCAGTACTTC	CATGGAARLAGVVGKNIQYF
NA	TRBJ1-2	TRBV10-3	13	NA	TGTGCCATCAGTGATATAGGGATTGAGGGCTACACCTTC	CAISDIGIEGYTF
once	TRBJ2-3	TRBV11-2	15	NA	TGTGCCAGCAGCTCGGTTGGACAGAGCACAGATACGCAGTATTTT	CASSSVGQSTDTQYF
NA	TRBJ1-1	TRBV6-5	15	NA	TGTGCCAGCAAAGACAGGTTTTGGGGGAACACTGAAGCTTTCTTT	CASKDRFWGNTEAFF
NA	TRBJ2-3	TRBV7-8	13	TRBD1	TGTGCCAGCAGCTCAACAGGGGCAGATACGCAGTATTTT	CASSSTGADTQYF
NA	TRBJ2-3	TRBV7-9	12	NA	TGTGCCAGCAGCTTAGATCCCGGGTCGCAGTATTTT	CASSLDPGSQYF
NA	TRBJ2-2	TRBV24-1	16	NA	TGTGCCACCAGTGACCTCGGAATGTCGAACACCGGGGAGCTGTTTTTT	CATSDLGMSNTGELFF
NA	TRBJ2-7	TRBV28	17	NA	TGTGCCAGCAGTTTAAGTGTGGGTCGCGGCCTGTCCTACGAGCAGTACTTC	CASSLSVGRGLSYEQYF
NA	TRBJ2-2	TRBV19	15	TRBD1	TGTGCCAGTAGTCCTGGGACAGGTAGCTTCGGGGAGCTGTTTTTT	CASSPGTGSFGELFF
NA	TRBJ2-1	TRBV5-5	16	TRBD1	TGTGCCAGCAGCTTAACCGGGACAGGCTCGTACAATGAGCAGTTCTTC	CASSLTGTGSYNEQFF
NA	TRBJ1-5	TRBV28	15	NA	TGTGCCAGCAGGGGGGGGACCTATAGCAATCAGCCCCAGCATTTT	CASRGGTYSNQPQHF
NA	TRBJ2-7	TRBV29-1	15	TRBD1	TGCAGCGCTGGGACAGGGCCCAGCCAGGGAGGCGAGCAGTACTTC	CSAGTGPSQGGEQYF
NA	TRBJ1-5	TRBV6-2/TRBV6-3	16	NA	TGTGCCAGCAGTTTGGGGACACACGACGCGGGTCAGCCCCAGCATTTT	CASSLGTHDAGQPQHF
NA	TRBJ2-7	TRBV19	16	TRBD2	TGTGCCAGTAGTGCAGCGACTAGCTCGGTCTCCTACGAGCAGTACTTC	CASSAATSSVSYEQYF
once	TRBJ1-3	TRBV6-6	14	NA	TGTGCCAGCAGACCTACATACTCTGGAAACACCATATATTTT	CASRPTYSGNTIYF
NA	TRBJ2-1	TRBV27	16	TRBD2	TGTGCCAGCAGTTTCGGCTTGCGGGAGGTCCTCGGGGAGCAGTTCTTC	CASSFGLREVLGEQFF
NA	TRBJ2-1	TRBV6-5	12	NA	TGTGCCAGCAGCCCGGACAGCAATGAGCAGTTCTTC	CASSPDSNEQFF